The T cell receptor (beta chain) under discussion was sequenced for a study of CD8+CD57+ T cells in acquired aplastic anemia. Across the whole study: When averaged, DNA from sorted CD4+ and CD8+ cells came to 3 to 4 ug.

Per the germline V gene, CDR1 is SGHTA and CDR2 is FQGTGA. The V gene end was trimmed by 5 bases and the J gene end by 5 bases; junction bases not matched to a gene: 14. This CDR3 has 16 residues. According to the study, genomic DNA was the template for TCR beta VDJ and CDR3 profiling. TCRdb passed the reads through MiXCR, listing each CDR3 protein once. The data show a few hundred thousand distinct CDR3 sequences, with under 60% seen just once and approximately 1.2% held by the top ten. Notes on the study in general: Nearly 30 was the count of CD8+ CDR3 sequences that patients shared with controls.

The authors sequenced patients whose flow cytometry had shown CD8+CD57+ cell expansion. All participating patients were living with severe acquired aplastic anemia. Patients were treatment-naive when blood was sampled. This clonotype occurred many times. Its antigen is still unknown. J is TRBJ2-5 and V is TRBV7-3; 7 bases are shared with TRBD2. Sequencing was performed on sorted CD4+, CD8+, or CD8+CD57+ T cells (not recorded which) from PBMCs. The TCR originated in a human donor with aplastic anemia. CDR3 sequence reads: CASSPSAGPLKETQYF. In DNA, the CDR3 is TGTGCCAGCAGCCCTTCAGCGGGGCCCCTGAAGGAGACCCAGTACTTC. The full variable domain, with the rest looked up from reference TRBV7-3 and TRBJ2-5, is GAGVSQTPSNKVTEKGKYVELRCDPISGHTALYWYRQSLGQGPEFLIYFQGTGAADDSGLPNDRFFAVRPEGSVSTLKIQRTERGDSAVYLCASSPSAGPLKETQYFGPGTRLLVL.